Described below is a single T cell receptor (beta chain) sequence and its context. This entry belongs to a study of blood T cell repertoires in COVID-19. This CDR3 has 14 residues. J gave up 7 bases and V 4 bases, and 5 bases lay outside the gene matches. Germline CDR1 and CDR2: MNHNY and SVGAGI (reference sequence). As originally analysed: Amplified reference gene primers provided the basis for estimating nucleated cell counts. Sequencing used immunoSEQ multiplex PCR; TCRdb keeps in-frame clones, though not all of them. V and J calls and clone size come straight from that table; D and trimming were deduced from the DNA. The sample lists 140,000 to 150,000 clones, 88% seen once, with 1.5% to 2% in the top ten.

The sequence derives from a man between 70 and 80 years old with acute or convalescent COVID-19. The material sequenced was peripheral blood. The chain couples TRBV6-6 to TRBJ2-2, with TRBD2 matching 8 bases. The CDR3 region has the DNA TGTGCCAGCAGTTCTAGCGGGTTGGGCGGGGAGCTGTTTTTT. It encodes CASSSSGLGGELFF.